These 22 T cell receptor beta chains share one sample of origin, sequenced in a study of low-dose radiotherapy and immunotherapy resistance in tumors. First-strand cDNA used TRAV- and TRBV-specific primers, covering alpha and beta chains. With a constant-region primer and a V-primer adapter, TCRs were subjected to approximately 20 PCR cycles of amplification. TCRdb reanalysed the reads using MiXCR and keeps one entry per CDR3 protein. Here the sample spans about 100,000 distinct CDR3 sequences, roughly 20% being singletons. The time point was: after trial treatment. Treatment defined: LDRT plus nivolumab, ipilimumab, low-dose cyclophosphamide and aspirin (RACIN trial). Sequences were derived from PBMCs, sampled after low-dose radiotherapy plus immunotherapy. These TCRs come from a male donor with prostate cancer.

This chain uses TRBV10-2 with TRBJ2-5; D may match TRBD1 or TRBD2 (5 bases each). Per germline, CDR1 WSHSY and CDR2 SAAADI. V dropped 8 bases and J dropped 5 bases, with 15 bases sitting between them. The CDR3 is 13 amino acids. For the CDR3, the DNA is TGCGCCAGCGGACTTAGGGGCCGGGAGACCCAGTACTTC. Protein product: CASGLRGRETQYF.

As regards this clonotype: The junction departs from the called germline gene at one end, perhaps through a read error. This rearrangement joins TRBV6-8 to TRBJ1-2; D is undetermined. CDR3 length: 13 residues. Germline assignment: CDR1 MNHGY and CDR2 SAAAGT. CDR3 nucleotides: TGTGCCAGCAGTTACAAAGGGTTGATCGGCTACGCCTTC. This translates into CASSYKGLIGYAF.

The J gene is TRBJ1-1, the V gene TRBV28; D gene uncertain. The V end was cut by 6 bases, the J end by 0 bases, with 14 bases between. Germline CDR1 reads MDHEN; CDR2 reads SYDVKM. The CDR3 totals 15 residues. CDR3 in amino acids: CASRHVLFMNTEAFF. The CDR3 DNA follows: TGTGCCAGCAGACACGTCCTCTTCATGAACACTGAAGCTTTCTTT.

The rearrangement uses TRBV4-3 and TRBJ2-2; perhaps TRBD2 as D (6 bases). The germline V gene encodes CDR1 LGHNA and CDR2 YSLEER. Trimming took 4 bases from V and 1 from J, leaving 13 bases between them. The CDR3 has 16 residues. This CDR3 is CASSRGDWQNTGELFF. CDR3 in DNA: TGCGCCAGCAGCCGAGGGGACTGGCAGAACACCGGGGAGCTGTTTTTT.

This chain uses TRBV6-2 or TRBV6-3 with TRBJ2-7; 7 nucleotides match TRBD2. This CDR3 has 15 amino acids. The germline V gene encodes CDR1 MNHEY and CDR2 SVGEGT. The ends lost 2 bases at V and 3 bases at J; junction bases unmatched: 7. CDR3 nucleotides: TGTGCCAGCAGTTACCCCGGCAGGGAGGGCTACGAGCAGTACTTC. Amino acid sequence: CASSYPGREGYEQYF.

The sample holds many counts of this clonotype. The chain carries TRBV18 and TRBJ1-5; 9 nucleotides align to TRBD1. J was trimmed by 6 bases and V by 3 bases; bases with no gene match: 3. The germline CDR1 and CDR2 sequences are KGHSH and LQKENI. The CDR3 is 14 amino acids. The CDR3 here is CASSPGQGGQPQHF. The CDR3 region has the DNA TGTGCCAGCTCACCGGGACAGGGCGGTCAGCCCCAGCATTTT. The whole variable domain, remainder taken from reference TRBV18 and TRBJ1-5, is NAGVMQNPRHLVRRRGQEARLRCSPMKGHSHVYWYRQLPEEGLKFMVYLQKENIIDESGMPKERFSAEFPKEGPSILRIQQVVRGDSAAYFCASSPGQGGQPQHFGDGTRLSIL.

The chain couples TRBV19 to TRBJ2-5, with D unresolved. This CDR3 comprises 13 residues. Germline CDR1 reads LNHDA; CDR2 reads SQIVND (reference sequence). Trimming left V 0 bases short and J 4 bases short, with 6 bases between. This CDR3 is CASSIDRTETQYF. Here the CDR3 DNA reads TGTGCCAGTAGTATAGATAGGACAGAGACCCAGTACTTC.

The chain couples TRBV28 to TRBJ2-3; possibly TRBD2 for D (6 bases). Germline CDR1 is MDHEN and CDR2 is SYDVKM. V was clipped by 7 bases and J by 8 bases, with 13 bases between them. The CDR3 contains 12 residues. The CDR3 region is CASTRLEGTQYF. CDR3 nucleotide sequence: TGTGCCAGCACGCGCCTGGAGGGTACGCAGTATTTT.

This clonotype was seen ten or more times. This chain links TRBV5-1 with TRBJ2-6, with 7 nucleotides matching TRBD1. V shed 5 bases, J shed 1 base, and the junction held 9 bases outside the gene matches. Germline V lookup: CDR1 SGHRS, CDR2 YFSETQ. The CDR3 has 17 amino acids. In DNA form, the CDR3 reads TGCGCCAGCAGACCGGGACAGCTAACTTCTGGGGCCAACGTCCTGACTTTC. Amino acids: CASRPGQLTSGANVLTF.

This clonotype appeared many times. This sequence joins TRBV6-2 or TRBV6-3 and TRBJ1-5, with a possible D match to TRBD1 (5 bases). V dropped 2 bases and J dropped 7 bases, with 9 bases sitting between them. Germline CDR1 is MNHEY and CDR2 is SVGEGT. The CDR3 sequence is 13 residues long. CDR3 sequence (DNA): TGTGCCAGCAGTTACGGGACGAGCCAGCCCCAGCATTTT. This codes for CASSYGTSQPQHF.

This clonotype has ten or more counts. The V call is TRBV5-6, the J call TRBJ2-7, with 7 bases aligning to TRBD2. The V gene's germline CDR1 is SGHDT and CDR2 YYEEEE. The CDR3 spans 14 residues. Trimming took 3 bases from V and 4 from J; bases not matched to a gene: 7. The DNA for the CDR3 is TGTGCCAGCAGCTCCTGGACTAGTGGGTACGAGCAGTACTTC. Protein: CASSSWTSGYEQYF.

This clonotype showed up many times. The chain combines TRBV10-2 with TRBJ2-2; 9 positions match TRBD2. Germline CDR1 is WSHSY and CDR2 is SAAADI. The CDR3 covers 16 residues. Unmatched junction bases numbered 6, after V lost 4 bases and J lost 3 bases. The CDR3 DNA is TGCGCCAGCAGTGCGGGGAGCGGGGGGTACACCGGGGAGCTGTTTTTT. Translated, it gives CASSAGSGGYTGELFF.

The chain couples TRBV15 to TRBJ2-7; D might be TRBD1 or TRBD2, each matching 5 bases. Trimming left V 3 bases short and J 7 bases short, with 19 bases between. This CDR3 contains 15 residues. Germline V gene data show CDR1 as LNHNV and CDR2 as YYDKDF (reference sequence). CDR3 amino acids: CATSSDGLTEGEQYF. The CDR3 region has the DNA TGTGCCACCAGCAGTGATGGACTTACAGAGGGGGAGCAGTACTTC.

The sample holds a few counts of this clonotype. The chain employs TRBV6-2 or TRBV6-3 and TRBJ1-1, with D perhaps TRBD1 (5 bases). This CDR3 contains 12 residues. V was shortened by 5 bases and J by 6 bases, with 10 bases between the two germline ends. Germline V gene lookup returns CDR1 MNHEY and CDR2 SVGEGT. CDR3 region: CASSPGIAEAFF. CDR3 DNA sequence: TGTGCCAGCAGTCCAGGGATTGCTGAAGCTTTCTTT.

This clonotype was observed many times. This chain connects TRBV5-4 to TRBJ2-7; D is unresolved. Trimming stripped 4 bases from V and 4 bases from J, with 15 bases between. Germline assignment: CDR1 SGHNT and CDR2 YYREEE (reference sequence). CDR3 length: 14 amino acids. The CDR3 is CASSTSKTGYEQYF. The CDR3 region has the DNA TGTGCCAGCAGCACATCCAAGACTGGGTACGAGCAGTACTTC.

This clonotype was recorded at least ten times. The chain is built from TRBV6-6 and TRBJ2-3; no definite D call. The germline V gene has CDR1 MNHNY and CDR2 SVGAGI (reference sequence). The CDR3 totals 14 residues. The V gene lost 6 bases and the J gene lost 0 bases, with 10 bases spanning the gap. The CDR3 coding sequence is TGTGCCAGCAGGCCCATGACTAGCACAGATACGCAGTATTTT. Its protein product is CASRPMTSTDTQYF.

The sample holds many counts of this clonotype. DNA for the CDR3: TGTGCCAGCAGAACGGGGGGCAATGAGCAGTTCTTC. Its protein is CASRTGGNEQFF. The chain couples TRBV6-5 to TRBJ2-1, with 7 bases lining up with TRBD2. The CDR3 is made up of 12 amino acids. In germline, CDR1 is MNHEY, CDR2 SVGAGI. With V trimmed by 6 bases and J by 6 bases, 2 bases remained unmatched.

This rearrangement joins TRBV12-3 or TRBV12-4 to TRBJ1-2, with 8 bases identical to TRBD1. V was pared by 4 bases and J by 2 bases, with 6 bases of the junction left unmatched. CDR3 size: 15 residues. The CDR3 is CASSSQGGSNYGYTF. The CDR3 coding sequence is TGTGCCAGCAGTTCACAGGGGGGGTCCAACTATGGCTACACCTTC.

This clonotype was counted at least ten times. CDR3 in amino acids: CASSLLSGVGGARTGELFF. The DNA of the CDR3 is TGTGCCAGCAGCTTGTTGTCCGGTGTCGGGGGGGCCCGAACCGGGGAGCTGTTTTTT. V is TRBV5-5 and J is TRBJ2-2, with 8 bases lining up with TRBD2. CDR1 SGHKS and CDR2 YYEKEE come from the germline V gene (reference sequence). The CDR3 is 19 amino acids. Losses at the gene ends were 1 base for V and 5 bases for J; bases not matched to a gene: 16.

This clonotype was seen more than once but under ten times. The CDR3 DNA reads TGTGCCAGCAGACTAGGGGGGAACTATGGCTACACCTTC. Protein product: CASRLGGNYGYTF. The chain links TRBV2 to TRBJ1-2; tentative D call: TRBD1 (6 bases). CDR1 and CDR2 (germline): SNHLY, FYNNEI. The CDR3 extends over 13 amino acids. V lost 6 bases, J lost 2 bases, and 10 bases lay in between.

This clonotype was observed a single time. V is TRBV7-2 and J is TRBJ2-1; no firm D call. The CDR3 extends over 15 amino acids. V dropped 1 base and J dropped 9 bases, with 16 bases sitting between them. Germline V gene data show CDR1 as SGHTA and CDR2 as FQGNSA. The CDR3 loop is CASSLGLAPPSEQFF. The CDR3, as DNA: TGTGCCAGCAGCTTAGGGCTGGCCCCCCCTTCTGAGCAGTTCTTC.

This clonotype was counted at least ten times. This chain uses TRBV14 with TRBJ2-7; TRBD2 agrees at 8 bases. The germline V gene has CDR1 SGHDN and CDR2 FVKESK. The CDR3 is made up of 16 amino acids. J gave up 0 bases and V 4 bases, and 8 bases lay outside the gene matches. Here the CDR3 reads CASSPLSGGYSYEQYF. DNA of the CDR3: TGTGCCAGCAGCCCCCTCAGCGGGGGATACTCCTACGAGCAGTACTTC.